This TCR beta chain was captured by sequencing in a study of T cells in Graves' hyperthyroidism and ophthalmopathy. The authors obtained PBMCs from roughly 9.7 ml of fresh peripheral blood. Study observations and caveats: Ophthalmopathy stood apart from stable hyperthyroidism in a 13 V-J model. In the blood, most expanded thyroid clonotypes above 0.001 appeared as well.

As to this clonotype: Its antigen is unidentified.

Amplification targeted TCR beta CDR3 regions from RNA transcripts. The study used the HTBI primer set for a first-round RT-PCR of the TCR CDR3. TCRdb re-derived calls from the multiplex PCR reads in MiXCR, one entry per CDR3 protein. The table records hundreds of thousands of distinct CDR3 sequences, approximately 14% of them present only once. This CDR3 comprises 14 residues. Trimming pared 4 bases from V and 2 bases from J, leaving 12 bases between. CDR1 and CDR2 from the germline V gene are MNHEY and SVGAGI. This TCR was sampled from a woman between 35 and 50 years old with Graves' ophthalmopathy. Sequencing was done on a sample of blood. The genes are TRBV6-5 and TRBJ2-7; D might be TRBD1 (5 bases). The CDR3 sequence: CASSSWGSTYEQYF. In DNA form, the CDR3 reads TGTGCCAGCAGTTCTTGGGGCAGCACCTACGAGCAGTACTTC.